What follows are 14 T cell receptor beta chains derived from one specimen sequenced in a study of T cell changes during pregnancy in multiple sclerosis (dated by TCRdb to between 2018 and 2020). Libraries were prepared through the immunoSEQ multiplex PCR assay. TCRdb holds this immuneACCESS table with in-frame rearrangements only. Some clones are missing; in checked studies, unresolved V genes explain under half, and the rest has no known cause. Recorded for this sample are around 88,000 clones; just over 90% of them occurred a single time. The biggest ten clones account for approximately 2.5% of the sample. This specimen consisted of peripheral blood, obtained in the first trimester of pregnancy. The source is a female donor with multiple sclerosis, enrolled in a pregnancy study.

As DNA, the CDR3 is TGTGCCAGCAGTTTTTCCTCGTGGCAGGGATCCGACACCGGGGAGCTGTTTTTT. This encodes CASSFSSWQGSDTGELFF. The rearrangement joins TRBV28 to TRBJ2-2; a weak D match, TRBD1 (5 bases). With 3 bases removed from V and 3 bases from J, the gap between germline ends came to 20 bases. Germline loops: CDR1 MDHEN, CDR2 SYDVKM. The CDR3 is 18 residues long.

This clone appeared a single time. The chain is built from TRBV19 and TRBJ1-1; D ambiguous. V lost 7 bases and J 7 bases, leaving 13 bases between the germline ends. CDR1 is LNHDA and CDR2 is SQIVND in the germline V gene (reference sequence). The CDR3 contains 12 residues. The CDR3 DNA follows: TGTGCCAGTACTAGCCAGCCACTTGAAGCTTTCTTT. This codes for CASTSQPLEAFF.

The genes are TRBV4-3 and TRBJ2-1; 13 nucleotides agree with TRBD2. The CDR3 extends over 17 amino acids. V shed 0 bases, J shed 9 bases, and the junction held 8 bases outside the gene matches. Germline lookup yields CDR1 LGHNA and CDR2 YSLEER. DNA for the CDR3: TGCGCCAGCAGCCAAGATCGCCGACTAGCGGGGGGAGGTGAGCAGTTCTTC. Encoded protein: CASSQDRRLAGGGEQFF.

The chain uses TRBV10-3 and TRBJ2-7; 8 bases line up with TRBD1. CDR1 ENHRY and CDR2 SYGVKD come from the germline V gene. The CDR3 has 15 amino acids. Trimming took 7 bases from V and 4 from J; bases not matched to a gene: 12. The CDR3 region has the DNA TGTGCCATCAACGAAGGGACAGGACCGTCTTACGAGCAGTACTTC. Protein: CAINEGTGPSYEQYF.

The chain employs TRBV5-6 and TRBJ2-7; TRBD2 might be the D (6 bases). The germline gives CDR1 SGHDT, CDR2 YYEEEE. V lost 3 bases to trimming and J lost 2 bases, with 9 bases between them. CDR3 size: 13 residues. This CDR3 reads CASSSGTAYEQYF. DNA of the CDR3: TGTGCCAGCAGCTCCGGGACTGCCTACGAGCAGTACTTC.

This chain links TRBV6-1 with TRBJ2-1; no clear D gene. Trimming took 5 bases from V and 4 from J, leaving 9 bases between them. The CDR3 runs 13 residues. CDR1 and CDR2 (germline): MNHNS, SASEGT. CDR3 DNA: TGTGCCAGCAGTCCAGACTCATACAATGAGCAGTTCTTC. It encodes CASSPDSYNEQFF.

The chain carries TRBV4-3 and TRBJ2-7; 8 nucleotides line up with TRBD1. Germline lookup yields CDR1 LGHNA and CDR2 YSLEER. J gave up 0 bases and V 0 bases, and 4 bases lay outside the gene matches. The CDR3 runs to 16 residues. As DNA, the CDR3 is TGCGCCAGCAGCCAAGATCAGGGGGCGAGCTCCTACGAGCAGTACTTC. The encoded protein is CASSQDQGASSYEQYF.

The chain links TRBV5-1 to TRBJ2-1; D perhaps matches TRBD1 (6 bases). The V end lost 4 bases, the J end lost 7 bases, and 12 bases lay between the germline ends. The CDR3 is made up of 13 amino acids. In germline, CDR1 is SGHRS, CDR2 YFSETQ. CDR3 sequence (DNA): TGCGCCAGCAGCCCCATGCAGGGGAATGAGCAGTTCTTC. Translated, it gives CASSPMQGNEQFF.

The chain combines TRBV11-2 with TRBJ2-1, with a possible D match to TRBD2 (5 bases). The ends were cut back, 1 base at V and 10 bases at J, with 11 bases in the middle. CDR1 SGHAT and CDR2 FQNNGV come from the germline V gene. There are 13 residues in the CDR3. The CDR3 is CASSLGDTGEQFF. The DNA for the CDR3 is TGTGCCAGCAGCTTAGGCGATACGGGGGAGCAGTTCTTC. Using reference TRBV11-2 and TRBJ2-1 for the parts outside the CDR3, the full variable domain is EAGVAQSPRYKIIEKRQSVAFWCNPISGHATLYWYQQILGQGPKLLIQFQNNGVVDDSQLPKDRFSAERLKGVDSTLKIQPAKLEDSAVYLCASSLGDTGEQFFGPGTRLTVL.

This chain connects TRBV15 to TRBJ2-1; D might be TRBD1 (5 bases). V lost 0 bases to trimming and J lost 2 bases, with 11 bases between them. Germline CDR1 is LNHNV and CDR2 is YYDKDF (reference sequence). The length of the CDR3 is 16 residues. The chain's CDR3 is CATSRDQDSPYNEQFF. As DNA, the CDR3 is TGTGCCACCAGCAGAGATCAAGACAGTCCCTACAATGAGCAGTTCTTC.

The chain uses TRBV7-6 and TRBJ2-7, with D perhaps TRBD1 (5 bases). Germline V gene data show CDR1 as SGHVS and CDR2 as FNYEAQ. CDR3 length equals 15 residues. V was cut by 5 bases and J by 3 bases, with 17 bases left in between. The DNA of the CDR3 is TGTGCCAGCAGCAGGCAAAGCTCAGGGAACTACGAGCAGTACTTC. It specifies CASSRQSSGNYEQYF.

The J gene is TRBJ2-1, the V gene TRBV6-6; perhaps TRBD2 as D (5 bases). CDR3 length: 16 amino acids. Germline V gene lookup returns CDR1 MNHNY and CDR2 SVGAGI (reference sequence). V lost 7 bases to trimming and J lost 0 bases, with 16 bases between them. The CDR3 DNA sequence: TGTGCCAGCACCGAACGAAGCGGTAACTCCTACAATGAGCAGTTCTTC. It translates to CASTERSGNSYNEQFF.

The V and J genes are TRBV9 and TRBJ1-5, with a possible D match to TRBD1 (6 bases). This CDR3 is 15 amino acids long. The V and J ends lost 4 bases and 3 bases respectively, with 14 bases between them. Germline loops: CDR1 SGDLS, CDR2 YYNGEE. The CDR3 region is CASSPSTGFNQPQHF. The CDR3 nucleotides read TGTGCCAGCAGCCCTTCGACAGGTTTCAATCAGCCCCAGCATTTT.

J is TRBJ2-2 and V is TRBV6-1, with D perhaps TRBD1 (6 bases). Germline CDR1 is MNHNS and CDR2 is SASEGT. There are 18 residues in the CDR3. Trimming pared 1 base from V and 2 bases from J, leaving 17 bases between. The CDR3 DNA reads as TGTGCCAGCAGTGAAGTTACAGGGCGATGGGGAAACACCGGGGAGCTGTTTTTT. Its translation is CASSEVTGRWGNTGELFF.